Reported below is one T cell receptor (beta chain). No donor had other autoimmune disease, uncontrolled infection, pregnancy or lactation. PBMCs were obtained from about 10 ml of fresh peripheral blood. The source of the sample is a study of Graves' ophthalmopathy and Graves' hyperthyroidism. Whole-study context: At the time of initial diagnosis and before any treatment, peripheral blood was collected.

RNA served as the template for amplifying TCR beta CDR3 regions. The authors performed first-round RT-PCR with HTBI primers and then a second-round multiplex PCR. TCRdb redid the calling of the multiplex PCR reads with MiXCR, one entry per CDR3 protein. The table shows hundreds of thousands of distinct CDR3 sequences, with 40% occurring only once. J gave up 1 base and V 2 bases, and 5 bases lay outside the gene matches. This CDR3 is built from 16 residues. Germline loops: CDR1 MNHNY, CDR2 SVGAGI (reference sequence). Source material: peripheral blood. This clonotype originated in an adult man with Graves' ophthalmopathy. This chain joins TRBV6-6 and TRBJ2-5, with 9 bases that match TRBD2. The CDR3 region is CASSYIAGVTQETQYF. DNA for the CDR3: TGTGCCAGCAGTTACATAGCGGGAGTGACCCAAGAGACCCAGTACTTC.